Reported below is one T cell receptor beta chain. Sequenced by immunoSEQ multiplex PCR; TCRdb stores in-frame clones only, minus some. Of about 260,000 clones listed, roughly 79% are singletons. The CDR3 is made up of 15 amino acids. V gave up 6 bases and J gave up 1 base; unmatched junction bases: 7. Looked up from germline, CDR1 is MGHDK and CDR2 is SYGVNS. The sample originates from a study of blood T cell repertoires in COVID-19. The rearrangement links TRBV25-1 to TRBJ1-1; 8 positions agree with TRBD1. Material: peripheral blood. The TCR sequence derives from a woman older than 75 with acute or convalescent COVID-19. The CDR3 DNA reads as TGTGCCAGCAGCCCCCCGACAGGGGCGAACACTGAAGCTTTCTTT. Protein sequence: CASSPPTGANTEAFF.